Listed below are T cell receptor beta chains from one sample, sequenced in a study of cytomegalovirus exposure and HLA in healthy donors. The repertoire was sequenced with immunoSEQ multiplex PCR; TCRdb's copy has only in-frame clones and lacks some. The repertoire consists of around 150,000 clones, with approximately 80% occurring once and the leading ten covering about 4.8%. Source material: PBMCs. These receptors were collected from a man under 40 in good health and CMV-seronegative. The conserved cysteine and the conserved F or W are not part of the CDR3 here.

v_call cdr3_aa
TRBV11-3 ASSLRQGNYNEQF
TRBV7-6 ASSLGQGSTEAF
TRBV9 ASSVVGGQSTDTQY
TRBV5-4 ASSLGVEEQY
TRBV28 ASSLPGLAGGYEQY
TRBV28 AAAGDDGYT
TRBV5-4 ASSGSIGELF
TRBV13 ASSLGGTPGVETQY
TRBV5-4 ASSLGGQGGTGELF
TRBV27 ASSSLSYEQY
TRBV19 ASSIAGYGYT
TRBV28 ASSLSGQGFYGYT
TRBV15 ATSRGGGSDEQF
TRBV9 ASSLRRNCTDTQY
TRBV27 ASSPRMAEETQY
TRBV23-1 ASSVASGLGSWGNEQF
TRBV6-1 ASSEEWGGGYT
TRBV7-8 ASSLTTLSASGNQPQH
TRBV5-1 ASTLWGEDTEAF
TRBV4-2 ASSQAGLADQETQY
TRBV27 ASSNLRQETQY
TRBV6-5 ASSLARWNTEAF
TRBV2 ASKRGNQPQH
TRBV29-1 SVSFGTVNLDTQY
TRBV5-1 ASYRGSGHNEQF
TRBV4-1 ASSPGLAGYTDTQY
TRBV13 ASSAGGSNQPQH
TRBV7-8 ASSPRGVAGGHGGSYNEQF
TRBV6-4 ASSNRGQTGNTIY
TRBV10-1 ASSDRDRRSNYGYT
TRBV27 ASSDRGSYEQY
TRBV4-3 ASSRLSGAAQETQY
TRBV28 ASSLRSAAEETQY
TRBV4-2 ASSRRLGRLAGGGFYNEQF
TRBV5-6 ASSWAGVESTEAF